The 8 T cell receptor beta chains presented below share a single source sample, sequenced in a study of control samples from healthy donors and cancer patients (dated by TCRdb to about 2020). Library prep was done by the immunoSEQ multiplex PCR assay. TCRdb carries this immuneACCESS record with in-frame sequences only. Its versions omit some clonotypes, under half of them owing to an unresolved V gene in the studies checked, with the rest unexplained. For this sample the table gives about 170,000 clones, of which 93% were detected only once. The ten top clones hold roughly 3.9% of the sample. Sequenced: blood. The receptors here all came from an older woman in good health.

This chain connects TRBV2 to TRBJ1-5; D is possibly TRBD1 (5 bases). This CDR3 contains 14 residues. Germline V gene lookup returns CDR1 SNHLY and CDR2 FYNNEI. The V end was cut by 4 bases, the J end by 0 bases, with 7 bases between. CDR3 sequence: CASSVDSSNQPQHF. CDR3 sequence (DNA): TGTGCCAGCAGTGTTGACAGTAGCAATCAGCCCCAGCATTTT.

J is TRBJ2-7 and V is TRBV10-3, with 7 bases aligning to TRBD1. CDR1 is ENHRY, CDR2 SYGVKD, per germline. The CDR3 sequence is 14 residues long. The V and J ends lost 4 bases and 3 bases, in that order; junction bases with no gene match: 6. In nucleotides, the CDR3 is TGTGCCATCAGTGCTTTTTGGGACAGCTACGAGCAGTACTTC. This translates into CAISAFWDSYEQYF.

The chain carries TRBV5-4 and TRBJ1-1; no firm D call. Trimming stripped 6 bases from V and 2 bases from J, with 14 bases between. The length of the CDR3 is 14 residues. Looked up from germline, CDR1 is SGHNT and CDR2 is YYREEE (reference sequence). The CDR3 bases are TGTGCCAGCACCCCCGAGAGTCGCAACACTGAAGCTTTCTTT. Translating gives CASTPESRNTEAFF.

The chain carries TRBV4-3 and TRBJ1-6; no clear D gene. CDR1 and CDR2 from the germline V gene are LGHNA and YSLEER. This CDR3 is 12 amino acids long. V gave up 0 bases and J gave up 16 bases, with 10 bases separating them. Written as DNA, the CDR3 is TGCGCCAGCAGCCAAGATGATAACATTCTCCACTTT. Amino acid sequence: CASSQDDNILHF.

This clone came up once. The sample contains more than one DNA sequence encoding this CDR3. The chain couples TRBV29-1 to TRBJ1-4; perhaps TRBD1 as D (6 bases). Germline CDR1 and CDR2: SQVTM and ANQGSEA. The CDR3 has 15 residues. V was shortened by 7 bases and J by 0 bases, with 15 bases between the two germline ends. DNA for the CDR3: TGCAGCGCTAATGGGGGCTTCGCAACTAATGAAAAACTGTTTTTT. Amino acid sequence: CSANGGFATNEKLFF.

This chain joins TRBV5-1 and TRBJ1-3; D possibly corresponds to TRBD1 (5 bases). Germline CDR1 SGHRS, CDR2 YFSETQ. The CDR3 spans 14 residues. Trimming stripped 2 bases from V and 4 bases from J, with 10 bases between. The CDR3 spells CASSFQGTGNTIYF. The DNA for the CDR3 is TGCGCCAGCAGCTTCCAGGGTACCGGAAACACCATATATTTT.

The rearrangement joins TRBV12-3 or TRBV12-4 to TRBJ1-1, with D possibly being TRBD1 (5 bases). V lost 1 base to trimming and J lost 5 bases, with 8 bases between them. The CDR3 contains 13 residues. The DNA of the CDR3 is TGTGCCAGCAGTTTAGGGGGCGGGACTGAAGCTTTCTTT. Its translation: CASSLGGGTEAFF.

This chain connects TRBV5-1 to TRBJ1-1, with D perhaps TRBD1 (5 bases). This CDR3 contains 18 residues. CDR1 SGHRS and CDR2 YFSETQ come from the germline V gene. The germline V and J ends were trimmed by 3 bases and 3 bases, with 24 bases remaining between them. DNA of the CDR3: TGCGCCAGCAGCTCGGGGTGGGGCTCCGGGCCCTATTACACTGAAGCTTTCTTT. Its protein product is CASSSGWGSGPYYTEAFF.